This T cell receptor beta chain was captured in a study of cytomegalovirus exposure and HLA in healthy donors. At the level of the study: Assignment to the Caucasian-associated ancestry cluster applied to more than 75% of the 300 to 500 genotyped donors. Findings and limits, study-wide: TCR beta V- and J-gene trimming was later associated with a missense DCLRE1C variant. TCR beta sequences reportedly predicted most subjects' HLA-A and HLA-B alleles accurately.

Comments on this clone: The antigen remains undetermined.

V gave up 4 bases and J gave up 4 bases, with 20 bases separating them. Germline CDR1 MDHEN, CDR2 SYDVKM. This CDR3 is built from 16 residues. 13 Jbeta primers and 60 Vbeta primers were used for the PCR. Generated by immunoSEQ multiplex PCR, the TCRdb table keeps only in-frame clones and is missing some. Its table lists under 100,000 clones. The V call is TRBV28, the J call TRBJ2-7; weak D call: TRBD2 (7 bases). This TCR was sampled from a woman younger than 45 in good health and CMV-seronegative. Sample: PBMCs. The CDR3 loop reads CASSSGGQGPRYEQYF. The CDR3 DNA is TGTGCCAGCAGTTCGGGGGGCCAGGGGCCGAGGTACGAGCAGTACTTC.